A selection of T cell receptor beta chains follows, all from one sample in a study of cytomegalovirus exposure and HLA in healthy donors. Profiling relied on immunoSEQ multiplex PCR, and the TCRdb table lists in-frame clones only, not all of them. The sample records 71,000 or so clones, 85% to 95% being singletons. Sample: PBMCs. The receptors here all came from a man aged 18 to 30 in good health and CMV-seropositive. The CDR3 runs from the conserved cysteine through the conserved F or W. Fields, in order: V gene, D gene, CDR3 length, J gene, clone size, CDR3 DNA, CDR3 protein. D genes are given only for firm matches. Not every row has a clone size; where given, it reads once, few, many or a size class.

v_call: TRBV7-2; d_call: TRBD1; cdr3_length: 16; j_call: TRBJ2-3; clone_size: -; cdr3_nt: TGTGCCAGCAGCCCAGGGACAGGCAACGCGGCAGATACGCAGTATTTT; cdr3_aa: CASSPGTGNAADTQYF
v_call: TRBV19; d_call: TRBD1; cdr3_length: 15; j_call: TRBJ1-2; clone_size: -; cdr3_nt: TGTGCCAGTAGCTTCAGGGGGCTGAACAGGGATGGCTACACCTTC; cdr3_aa: CASSFRGLNRDGYTF
v_call: TRBV4-1; d_call: -; cdr3_length: 14; j_call: TRBJ1-2; clone_size: -; cdr3_nt: TGCGCCAGCAGCCAAGAGGAGGGCGAGCATGGCTACACCTTC; cdr3_aa: CASSQEEGEHGYTF
v_call: TRBV15; d_call: TRBD2; cdr3_length: 16; j_call: TRBJ2-7; clone_size: -; cdr3_nt: TGTGCCACCAGCAGAGATCCTAGAGCGGGAGCAAACGAGCAGTACTTC; cdr3_aa: CATSRDPRAGANEQYF
v_call: TRBV7-3; d_call: TRBD2; cdr3_length: 16; j_call: TRBJ2-3; clone_size: -; cdr3_nt: TGTGCCAGCAGCTTAAGGGCGGGAGAAGGGACAGATACGCAGTATTTT; cdr3_aa: CASSLRAGEGTDTQYF
v_call: TRBV18; d_call: -; cdr3_length: 15; j_call: TRBJ2-1; clone_size: once; cdr3_nt: TGTGCCAGCTCACCATCTACCTCGTCGGACAATGAGCAGTTCTTC; cdr3_aa: CASSPSTSSDNEQFF
v_call: TRBV5-4; d_call: -; cdr3_length: 14; j_call: TRBJ2-7; clone_size: -; cdr3_nt: TGTGCCAGCAGCTTGAAAGCGCAGGGGAACGAGCAGTACTTC; cdr3_aa: CASSLKAQGNEQYF
v_call: TRBV30; d_call: -; cdr3_length: 13; j_call: TRBJ2-7; clone_size: -; cdr3_nt: TGTGCCTGGAGTGTACAAGGGGGCTACGAGCAGTACTTC; cdr3_aa: CAWSVQGGYEQYF
v_call: TRBV5-1; d_call: -; cdr3_length: 14; j_call: TRBJ1-3; clone_size: -; cdr3_nt: TGCGCCAGCAGCTTGTCCCAGAACGGAAACACCATATATTTT; cdr3_aa: CASSLSQNGNTIYF
v_call: TRBV4-1; d_call: TRBD1; cdr3_length: 18; j_call: TRBJ1-5; clone_size: -; cdr3_nt: TGCGCCAGCAGCCGAACCGGGACAGGGGCGAGGAGCAATCAGCCCCAGCATTTT; cdr3_aa: CASSRTGTGARSNQPQHF
v_call: TRBV28; d_call: -; cdr3_length: 15; j_call: TRBJ1-4; clone_size: -; cdr3_nt: TGTGCCAGCAGGGAACCGGGACATCGTAATGAAAAACTGTTTTTT; cdr3_aa: CASREPGHRNEKLFF
v_call: TRBV2; d_call: TRBD2; cdr3_length: 12; j_call: TRBJ2-5; clone_size: -; cdr3_nt: TGTGCCAGCAGGGAGCGGGACGGGACCCAGTACTTC; cdr3_aa: CASRERDGTQYF
v_call: TRBV15; d_call: -; cdr3_length: 15; j_call: TRBJ2-2; clone_size: few; cdr3_nt: TGTGCCACCAGCAGAGGCGGGACTCGTTCCGGGGAGCTGTTTTTT; cdr3_aa: CATSRGGTRSGELFF
v_call: TRBV7-3; d_call: -; cdr3_length: 12; j_call: TRBJ2-2; clone_size: -; cdr3_nt: TGTGCCAGCAGCAGCGTCACCGGGGAGCTGTTTTTT; cdr3_aa: CASSSVTGELFF
v_call: TRBV7-6; d_call: -; cdr3_length: 17; j_call: TRBJ2-7; clone_size: -; cdr3_nt: TGTGCCAGCAGCCCGCCCGTTACAGGGTTGTTGTCCTACGAGCAGTACTTC; cdr3_aa: CASSPPVTGLLSYEQYF
v_call: TRBV5-6; d_call: -; cdr3_length: 16; j_call: TRBJ2-7; clone_size: -; cdr3_nt: TGTGCCAGCAGCTTGGCCGTAGCAAGCGGTATCTACGAGCAGTACTTC; cdr3_aa: CASSLAVASGIYEQYF
v_call: TRBV2; d_call: -; cdr3_length: 12; j_call: TRBJ2-7; clone_size: -; cdr3_nt: TGTGCCAGCGGGCTGGGTCTCTACGAGCAGTACTTC; cdr3_aa: CASGLGLYEQYF
v_call: TRBV5-5; d_call: -; cdr3_length: 11; j_call: TRBJ2-3; clone_size: -; cdr3_nt: TGTGCCAGCAGCCCGACTAACACGCAGTATTTT; cdr3_aa: CASSPTNTQYF
v_call: TRBV6-6; d_call: -; cdr3_length: 13; j_call: TRBJ1-2; clone_size: -; cdr3_nt: TGTGCCAGCAGTTCCCAGGGATCCTATGGCTACACCTTC; cdr3_aa: CASSSQGSYGYTF
v_call: TRBV9; d_call: TRBD2; cdr3_length: 19; j_call: TRBJ2-3; clone_size: -; cdr3_nt: TGTGCCAGCAGCCCCAGGAGGAGGACTAGCGGGGGGGCCGAGGATACGCAGTATTTT; cdr3_aa: CASSPRRRTSGGAEDTQYF
v_call: TRBV28; d_call: TRBD2; cdr3_length: 17; j_call: TRBJ2-7; clone_size: -; cdr3_nt: TGTGCCAGCAGACGACCCGGGACTAGCGTATTACCAGCCGAGCAGTACTTC; cdr3_aa: CASRRPGTSVLPAEQYF
v_call: TRBV19; d_call: TRBD2; cdr3_length: 15; j_call: TRBJ2-4; clone_size: -; cdr3_nt: TGTGCCAGTAGTCCCGGGACTAGCGGTGAAAGCATTCAGTACTTC; cdr3_aa: CASSPGTSGESIQYF
v_call: TRBV11-3; d_call: TRBD2; cdr3_length: 16; j_call: TRBJ2-3; clone_size: -; cdr3_nt: TGTGCCAGCAGCTTATCGTTGCGGGAGGGCCCAGATACGCAGTATTTT; cdr3_aa: CASSLSLREGPDTQYF
v_call: TRBV5-1; d_call: -; cdr3_length: 14; j_call: TRBJ2-5; clone_size: -; cdr3_nt: TGCGCCAGCAGCGAGGAAATGGAGGAAGAGACCCAGTACTTC; cdr3_aa: CASSEEMEEETQYF
v_call: TRBV5-1; d_call: TRBD1; cdr3_length: 15; j_call: TRBJ1-2; clone_size: -; cdr3_nt: TGCGCCAGCAGCCCCTCTCCGGGACAGGTGAATGGCTACACCTTC; cdr3_aa: CASSPSPGQVNGYTF
v_call: TRBV7-2; d_call: -; cdr3_length: 16; j_call: TRBJ2-3; clone_size: -; cdr3_nt: TGTGCCAGCAGCCCAACTGGAGCGGTGATTTCGGATACGCAGTATTTT; cdr3_aa: CASSPTGAVISDTQYF
v_call: TRBV9; d_call: TRBD2; cdr3_length: 14; j_call: TRBJ2-7; clone_size: -; cdr3_nt: TGTGCCAGCAGCGAGGGGGGACTAGCACGCGAGCAGTACTTC; cdr3_aa: CASSEGGLAREQYF
v_call: TRBV9; d_call: -; cdr3_length: 15; j_call: TRBJ1-2; clone_size: -; cdr3_nt: TGTGCCAGCAGCGTAGCCGGCCAGGGGATCTATGGCTACACCTTC; cdr3_aa: CASSVAGQGIYGYTF
v_call: TRBV28; d_call: TRBD2; cdr3_length: 14; j_call: TRBJ2-7; clone_size: -; cdr3_nt: TGTGCCAGCAGTATCACCGGGACTAGCGGCGAGCAGTACTTC; cdr3_aa: CASSITGTSGEQYF
v_call: TRBV25-1; d_call: -; cdr3_length: 16; j_call: TRBJ2-5; clone_size: -; cdr3_nt: TGTGCCAGCAGTGAATTCGGCAGGGCGTACCAAGAGACCCAGTACTTC; cdr3_aa: CASSEFGRAYQETQYF
v_call: TRBV18; d_call: TRBD1; cdr3_length: 15; j_call: TRBJ2-2; clone_size: -; cdr3_nt: TGTGCCAGCTCAACCCGGACAGGGAACACCGGGGAGCTGTTTTTT; cdr3_aa: CASSTRTGNTGELFF
v_call: TRBV7-6; d_call: TRBD1; cdr3_length: 16; j_call: TRBJ2-1; clone_size: -; cdr3_nt: TGTGCCAGCAGCTTATTCGACAGGGCCTTCTACAATGAGCAGTTCTTC; cdr3_aa: CASSLFDRAFYNEQFF
v_call: TRBV5-6; d_call: -; cdr3_length: 14; j_call: TRBJ1-3; clone_size: -; cdr3_nt: TGTGCCAGCAGCCCGACAGCTTTCAGGAACACCATATATTTT; cdr3_aa: CASSPTAFRNTIYF
v_call: TRBV5-4; d_call: TRBD2; cdr3_length: 14; j_call: TRBJ2-7; clone_size: -; cdr3_nt: TGTGCCAGCAGCCCCGGACGGGGGGGCTACGAGCAGTACTTC; cdr3_aa: CASSPGRGGYEQYF
v_call: TRBV12-5; d_call: -; cdr3_length: 13; j_call: TRBJ2-5; clone_size: -; cdr3_nt: TGTGCTAGTACGCAGGGCCTCCAAGAGACCCAGTACTTC; cdr3_aa: CASTQGLQETQYF
v_call: TRBV5-4; d_call: -; cdr3_length: 15; j_call: TRBJ2-1; clone_size: -; cdr3_nt: TGTGCCAGCAGCTTGCCAGGGGTTTTGGGCAATGAGCAGTTCTTC; cdr3_aa: CASSLPGVLGNEQFF
v_call: TRBV7-6; d_call: TRBD1; cdr3_length: 15; j_call: TRBJ2-7; clone_size: -; cdr3_nt: TGTGCCAGCAGCAATCCCGGGACAGGGAGCTACGAGCAGTACTTC; cdr3_aa: CASSNPGTGSYEQYF
v_call: TRBV27; d_call: TRBD1; cdr3_length: 17; j_call: TRBJ2-7; clone_size: -; cdr3_nt: TGTGCCAGCAGTTTATCGATTTCCGGGACAGGGGGCTACGAGCAGTACTTC; cdr3_aa: CASSLSISGTGGYEQYF
v_call: TRBV5-6; d_call: TRBD1; cdr3_length: 15; j_call: TRBJ1-2; clone_size: -; cdr3_nt: TGTGCCAGCAGCCCTGGACAGGGGGTCAACTATGGCTACACCTTC; cdr3_aa: CASSPGQGVNYGYTF
v_call: TRBV7-6; d_call: -; cdr3_length: 13; j_call: TRBJ2-7; clone_size: -; cdr3_nt: TGTGCCAGCAGCTTAACCCCCGGGGTGGAGCAGTACTTC; cdr3_aa: CASSLTPGVEQYF
v_call: TRBV5-4; d_call: -; cdr3_length: 12; j_call: TRBJ2-3; clone_size: once; cdr3_nt: TGTGCCAGCAGCTTAGCCGCAGATACGCAGTATTTT; cdr3_aa: CASSLAADTQYF
v_call: TRBV11-3; d_call: -; cdr3_length: 16; j_call: TRBJ1-2; clone_size: -; cdr3_nt: TGTGCCAGCAGCTTCCCTGATGGGGCGAATAACTATGGCTACACCTTC; cdr3_aa: CASSFPDGANNYGYTF
v_call: TRBV6-5; d_call: -; cdr3_length: 15; j_call: TRBJ2-5; clone_size: few; cdr3_nt: TGTGCCAGCAGCCACCAGGGGCGACAACAAGAGACCCAGTACTTC; cdr3_aa: CASSHQGRQQETQYF
v_call: TRBV6-1; d_call: -; cdr3_length: 16; j_call: TRBJ2-3; clone_size: -; cdr3_nt: TGTGCCAGCAGTGAAGCGCCAGGGTGGATCGCAGATACGCAGTATTTT; cdr3_aa: CASSEAPGWIADTQYF
v_call: TRBV5-1; d_call: TRBD1; cdr3_length: 13; j_call: TRBJ2-7; clone_size: -; cdr3_nt: TGCGCCAGCAGCTCGAGACAGGGATACGAGCAGTACTTC; cdr3_aa: CASSSRQGYEQYF
v_call: TRBV30; d_call: -; cdr3_length: 11; j_call: TRBJ2-3; clone_size: -; cdr3_nt: TGTGCCTGGGAAACAGGGAAGGCGCAGTATTTT; cdr3_aa: CAWETGKAQYF
v_call: TRBV9; d_call: -; cdr3_length: 17; j_call: TRBJ2-7; clone_size: -; cdr3_nt: TGTGCCAGCAGCGTCTCTCCTCAACGGTTAGACTCCTACGAGCAATACTTC; cdr3_aa: CASSVSPQRLDSYEQYF
v_call: TRBV5-1; d_call: TRBD2; cdr3_length: 13; j_call: TRBJ2-7; clone_size: -; cdr3_nt: TGCGCCAGCTGTTCAGCGGGAGTGGAGGAGCAGTACTTC; cdr3_aa: CASCSAGVEEQYF
v_call: TRBV9; d_call: TRBD2; cdr3_length: 13; j_call: TRBJ2-5; clone_size: -; cdr3_nt: TGTGCCAGCAGCCCTCGGGGGGGAGAGACCCAGTACTTC; cdr3_aa: CASSPRGGETQYF
v_call: TRBV5-1; d_call: TRBD2; cdr3_length: 17; j_call: TRBJ2-5; clone_size: -; cdr3_nt: TGCGCCAGCAGCATAACCCCTTCCGGGACTAGCGGGGAGACCCAGTACTTC; cdr3_aa: CASSITPSGTSGETQYF
v_call: TRBV5-1; d_call: -; cdr3_length: 13; j_call: TRBJ2-5; clone_size: -; cdr3_nt: TGCGCCAGCAGTCGACTCACCCAAGAGACCCAGTACTTC; cdr3_aa: CASSRLTQETQYF
v_call: TRBV29-1; d_call: TRBD1; cdr3_length: 17; j_call: TRBJ2-6; clone_size: -; cdr3_nt: TGCAGCGTTGATTTGGGACAGTCGAACTCTGGGGCCAACGTCCTGACTTTC; cdr3_aa: CSVDLGQSNSGANVLTF
v_call: TRBV19; d_call: -; cdr3_length: 13; j_call: TRBJ2-7; clone_size: -; cdr3_nt: TGTGCCAGTAGTATAGCCAGGGGCCACGAGCAGTACTTC; cdr3_aa: CASSIARGHEQYF
v_call: TRBV4-1; d_call: -; cdr3_length: 14; j_call: TRBJ2-1; clone_size: -; cdr3_nt: TGCGCCAGCAGCCAGTCTAGATCTCACAATGAGCAGTTCTTC; cdr3_aa: CASSQSRSHNEQFF
v_call: TRBV7-2; d_call: TRBD1; cdr3_length: 14; j_call: TRBJ2-3; clone_size: -; cdr3_nt: TGTGCCAGCAGCTTAAACAGGGGTGGAGATACGCAGTATTTT; cdr3_aa: CASSLNRGGDTQYF
v_call: TRBV6-5; d_call: TRBD2; cdr3_length: 14; j_call: TRBJ2-1; clone_size: -; cdr3_nt: TGTGCCAGCAGTTACCAGCGGGGTTACAATGAGCAGTTCTTC; cdr3_aa: CASSYQRGYNEQFF
v_call: TRBV14; d_call: TRBD1; cdr3_length: 17; j_call: TRBJ1-1; clone_size: -; cdr3_nt: TGTGCCAGCAGCCTCAACCTTGGGACAGGGGTGAACACTGAAGCTTTCTTT; cdr3_aa: CASSLNLGTGVNTEAFF
v_call: TRBV27; d_call: -; cdr3_length: 12; j_call: TRBJ2-1; clone_size: -; cdr3_nt: TGTGCCAGCAGTTCAGTGAGGAATGAGCAGTTCTTC; cdr3_aa: CASSSVRNEQFF
v_call: TRBV9; d_call: -; cdr3_length: 17; j_call: TRBJ2-1; clone_size: once; cdr3_nt: TGTGCCAGCAGCGTAGGTCTAGGGGGAGATTCCTACAATGAGCAGTTCTTC; cdr3_aa: CASSVGLGGDSYNEQFF
v_call: TRBV18; d_call: TRBD1; cdr3_length: 15; j_call: TRBJ1-1; clone_size: few; cdr3_nt: TGTGCCAGCTCACCGACCGGGACAGGGTATTTTGAAGCTTTCTTT; cdr3_aa: CASSPTGTGYFEAFF